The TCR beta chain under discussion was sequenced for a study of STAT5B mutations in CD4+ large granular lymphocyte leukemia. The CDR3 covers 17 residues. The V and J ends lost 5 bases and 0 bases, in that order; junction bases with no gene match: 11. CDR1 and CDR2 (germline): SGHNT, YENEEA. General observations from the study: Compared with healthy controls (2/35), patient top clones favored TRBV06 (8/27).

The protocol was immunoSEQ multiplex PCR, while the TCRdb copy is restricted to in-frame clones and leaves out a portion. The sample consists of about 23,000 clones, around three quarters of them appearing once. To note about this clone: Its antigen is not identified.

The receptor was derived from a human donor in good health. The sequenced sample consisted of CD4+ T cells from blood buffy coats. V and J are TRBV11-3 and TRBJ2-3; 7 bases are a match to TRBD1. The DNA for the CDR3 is TGTGCCAGCAGCCTCAGGACAGGCCTGAGGAGCACAGATACGCAGTATTTT. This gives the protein CASSLRTGLRSTDTQYF.